This TCR beta chain was found in a study of blood T cell repertoires in COVID-19. Study background: From the United States, Italy and Spain came samples of acute and convalescent COVID-19. T cells, B-cell-depleted T cells, or PBMCs supplied cDNA or gDNA.

Seattle patients were enrolled during active infection and followed longitudinally. TCRdb's copy holds only in-frame clones and misses some; the assay was immunoSEQ multiplex PCR. The table lists 250,000 to 300,000 clones, about 90% of them singletons. The TCR was taken from a woman in her seventies with COVID-19, enrolled during active disease. The sequenced sample consisted of peripheral blood.

The CDR3 protein is CASSLSGGQETQYF. CDR3 nucleotide sequence: TGTGCCAGCAGCTTAAGCGGGGGCCAAGAGACCCAGTACTTC. V is TRBV7-3 and J is TRBJ2-5; 7 bases fit TRBD2. The length of the CDR3 is 14 residues. V lost 1 base, J lost 1 base, and 0 bases stayed unmatched. Germline V gives CDR1 SGHTA, CDR2 FQGTGA. Full variable domain (remainder filled in from reference TRBV7-3 and TRBJ2-5): GAGVSQTPSNKVTEKGKYVELRCDPISGHTALYWYRQSLGQGPEFLIYFQGTGAADDSGLPNDRFFAVRPEGSVSTLKIQRTERGDSAVYLCASSLSGGQETQYFGPGTRLLVL.